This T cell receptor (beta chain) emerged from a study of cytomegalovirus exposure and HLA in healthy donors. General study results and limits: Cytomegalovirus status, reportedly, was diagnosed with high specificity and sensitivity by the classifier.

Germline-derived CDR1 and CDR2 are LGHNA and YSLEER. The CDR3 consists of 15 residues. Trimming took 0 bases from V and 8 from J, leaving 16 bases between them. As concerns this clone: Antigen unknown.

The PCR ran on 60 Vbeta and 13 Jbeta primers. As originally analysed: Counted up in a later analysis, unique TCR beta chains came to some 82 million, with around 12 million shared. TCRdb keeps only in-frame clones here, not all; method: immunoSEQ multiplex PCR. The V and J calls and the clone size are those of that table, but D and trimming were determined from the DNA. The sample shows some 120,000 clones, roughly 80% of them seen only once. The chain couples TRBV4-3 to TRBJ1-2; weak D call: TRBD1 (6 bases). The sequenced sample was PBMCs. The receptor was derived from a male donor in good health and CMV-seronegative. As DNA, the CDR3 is TGCGCCAGCAGCCAAGATGAGGGGGACAACGGCGGCTACACCTTC. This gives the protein CASSQDEGDNGGYTF.